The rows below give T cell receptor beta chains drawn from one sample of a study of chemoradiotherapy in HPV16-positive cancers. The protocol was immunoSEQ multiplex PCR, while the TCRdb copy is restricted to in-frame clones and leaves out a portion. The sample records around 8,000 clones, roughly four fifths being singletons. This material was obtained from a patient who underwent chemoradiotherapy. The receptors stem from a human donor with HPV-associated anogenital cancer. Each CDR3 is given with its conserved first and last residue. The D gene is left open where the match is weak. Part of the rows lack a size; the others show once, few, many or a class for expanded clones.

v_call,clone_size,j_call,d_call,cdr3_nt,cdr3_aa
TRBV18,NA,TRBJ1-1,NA,TGTGCCAGCTCAGGGGGCACCATGAACACTGAAGCTTTCTTT,CASSGGTMNTEAFF
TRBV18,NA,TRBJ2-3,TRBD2,TGTGCCAGCTCACCCCCCGGCGGGGGGGCGGCAGATACGCAGTATTTT,CASSPPGGGAADTQYF
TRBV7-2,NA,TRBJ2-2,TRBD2,TGTGCCAGCAGCCCGACTAGCGGGAGTCGTACCGGGGAGCTGTTTTTT,CASSPTSGSRTGELFF
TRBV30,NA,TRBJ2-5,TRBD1,TGTGCCTCCGCACGACAGGGTGGGGGAGAGACCCAGTACTTC,CASARQGGGETQYF
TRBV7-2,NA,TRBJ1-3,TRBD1,TGTGCCAGCAGCCCCGACAGGGTCAGAAACACCATATATTTT,CASSPDRVRNTIYF
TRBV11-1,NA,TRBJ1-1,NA,TGTGCCAGCAGCCTAGTTTATCAGGGCGCGGTAGAAGCTTTCTTT,CASSLVYQGAVEAFF
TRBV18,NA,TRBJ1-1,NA,TGTGCCAGCTCACCTCTCGACACTGAAGCTTTCTTT,CASSPLDTEAFF
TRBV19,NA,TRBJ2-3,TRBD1,TGTGCCAGTAGATCACAGGGGGCCACAGATACGCAGTATTTT,CASRSQGATDTQYF
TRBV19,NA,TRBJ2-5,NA,TGTGCCAGTAGCCCAAACAGGGAGGAGACCCAGTACTTC,CASSPNREETQYF
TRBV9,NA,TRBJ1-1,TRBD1,TGTGCCAGCAGCGTAGGAGGGCATAACCAGGGGGAGACTTTCTTT,CASSVGGHNQGETFF
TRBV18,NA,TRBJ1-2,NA,TGTGCCAGCTCACCCCAGAAAAGCATCTATGGCTACACCTTC,CASSPQKSIYGYTF
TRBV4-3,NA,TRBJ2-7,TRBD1,TGCGCCAGCAGCCAAGCCGAGACAGGGCGATACGAGCAGTACTTC,CASSQAETGRYEQYF
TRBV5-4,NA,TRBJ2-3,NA,TGTGCCAGCAGCTTGGATGGGTACACAGATACGCAGTATTTT,CASSLDGYTDTQYF
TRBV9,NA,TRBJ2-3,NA,TGTGCCAGCAGCGACCAGCTCAACAGGGTTCCGCAGTATTTT,CASSDQLNRVPQYF
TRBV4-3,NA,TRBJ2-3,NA,TGCGCCAGCAGCCTGCGGGTGAGCACAGATACGCAGTATTTT,CASSLRVSTDTQYF
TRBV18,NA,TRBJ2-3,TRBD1,TGTGCCAGCTCAAGCGGACAGGAGGCAGATACGCAGTATTTT,CASSSGQEADTQYF
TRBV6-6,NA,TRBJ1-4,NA,TGTGCCAGCAGTTACGGGGAAAGTGAAAAACTGTTTTTT,CASSYGESEKLFF
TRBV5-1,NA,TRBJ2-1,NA,TGCGCCAGCCGAGGGGGAACGGGAGTCCTCTACAATGAGCAGTTCTTC,CASRGGTGVLYNEQFF
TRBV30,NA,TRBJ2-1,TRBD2,TGTGCCGTCAGGACGGGGGGGAACTACAATGAGCAGTTCTTC,CAVRTGGNYNEQFF
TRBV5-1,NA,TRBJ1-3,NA,TGCGCCAGCAGCTTGGAGGGCTCTGGAAACACCATATATTTT,CASSLEGSGNTIYF
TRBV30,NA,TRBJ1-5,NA,TGTGCCTGGAGTCGGGGAGCCGATCAGCCCCAGCATTTT,CAWSRGADQPQHF
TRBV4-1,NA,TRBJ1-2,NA,TGCGCCAGCAGGGACAGCGGAACGGGAGGAAAGGGCTACACCTTC,CASRDSGTGGKGYTF
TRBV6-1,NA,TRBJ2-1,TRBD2,TGTGCCAGCAGTGAAGTTGCGGGAGATGGGGGAGATGAGCAGTTCTTC,CASSEVAGDGGDEQFF
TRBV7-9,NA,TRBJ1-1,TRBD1,TGTGCCAGCAGCTTAGGGCAGGGGGCTCGGGAGAACACTGAAGCTTTCTTT,CASSLGQGARENTEAFF
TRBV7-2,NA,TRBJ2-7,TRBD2,TGTGCCAGCAGCTTAGAACTAGCGGGGGTCCCGCGGGGGCAGTACTTC,CASSLELAGVPRGQYF
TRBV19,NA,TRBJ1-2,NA,TGTGCCAGTAGTATTCAGACCTTGTGGGGCTACACCTTC,CASSIQTLWGYTF
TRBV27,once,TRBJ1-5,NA,TGTGCCAGCAGACTGTGGGGGGGCAATCAGCCCCAGCATTTT,CASRLWGGNQPQHF
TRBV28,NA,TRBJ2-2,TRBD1,TGTGCCAGCAGGTACCAGGGGGCCACCGGGGAGCTGTTTTTT,CASRYQGATGELFF
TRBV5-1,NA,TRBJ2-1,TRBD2,TGCGCCAGCAGCTCGGGCATTAGCGGGAGCGATGAGCAGTTCTTC,CASSSGISGSDEQFF
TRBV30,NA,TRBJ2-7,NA,TGTGCCTGGAGCCCTCTGGGGGACTCCTACGAGCAGTACTTC,CAWSPLGDSYEQYF
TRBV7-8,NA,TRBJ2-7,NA,TGTGCCAGCAGCTTAATCGATGGCCTCTCCTACGAGCAGTACTTC,CASSLIDGLSYEQYF
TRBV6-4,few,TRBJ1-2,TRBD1,TGTGCCAGCAGACTGTCGGACAGGGGTTACGGCTATGGCTACACCTTC,CASRLSDRGYGYGYTF
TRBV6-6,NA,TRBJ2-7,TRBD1,TGTGCCAGCGATTCTTCGGGACAGAGCTCCTACGAGCAGTACTTC,CASDSSGQSSYEQYF
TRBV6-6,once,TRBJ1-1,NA,TGTGCCAGCAGAAGACAGGACACTGAAGCTTTCTTT,CASRRQDTEAFF
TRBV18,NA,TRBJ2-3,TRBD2,TGTGCCAGCCTTAGCCAGCGGGGTACGGATACGCAGTATTTT,CASLSQRGTDTQYF
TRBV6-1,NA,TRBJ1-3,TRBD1,TGTGCCAGCAGTCAGGGGGCTGGAAACACCATATATTTT,CASSQGAGNTIYF
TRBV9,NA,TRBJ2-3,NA,TGTGCCAGCAGCGTAACCGGGGGAAGAGTAGATACGCAGTATTTT,CASSVTGGRVDTQYF
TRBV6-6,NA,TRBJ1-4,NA,TGTGCCAGCAGTTACCGTTCTAATGAAAAACTGTTTTTT,CASSYRSNEKLFF
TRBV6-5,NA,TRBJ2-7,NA,TGTGCCAGCAGTTACTCGCGCGGGAATACCTACGAGCAGTACTTC,CASSYSRGNTYEQYF
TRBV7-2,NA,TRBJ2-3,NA,TGTGCCAGCAGCTCAGCTGTGGGGGAAACTGATACGCAGTATTTT,CASSSAVGETDTQYF
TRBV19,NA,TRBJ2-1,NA,TGTGCCAGTAGTATAGAAGGGGCCCGCTCCTACAATGAGCAGTTCTTC,CASSIEGARSYNEQFF
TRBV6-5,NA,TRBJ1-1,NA,TGTGCCAGCAGTTATGAAGGGTGGAACACTGAAGCTTTCTTT,CASSYEGWNTEAFF
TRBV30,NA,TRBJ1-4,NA,TGTGCCTGGAGTGACAAGGGCTATGAAAAACTGTTTTTT,CAWSDKGYEKLFF
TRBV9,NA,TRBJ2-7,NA,TGTGCCAGCAGCGAGGACGGATCCTACGAGCAGTACTTC,CASSEDGSYEQYF
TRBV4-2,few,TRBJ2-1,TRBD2,TGTGCCAGCAGCCAAGACGGTCGTCTAGCGGCTTACAATGAGCAGTTCTTC,CASSQDGRLAAYNEQFF
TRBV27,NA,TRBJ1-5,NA,TGTGCCAGCAGACCAGGGCGTGGTCAGCCCCAGCATTTT,CASRPGRGQPQHF
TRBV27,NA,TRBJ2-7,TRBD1,TGTGCCAGCAGTCCGATGGGACAGGCTTTTTACGAGCAGTACTTC,CASSPMGQAFYEQYF
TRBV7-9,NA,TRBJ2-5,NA,TGTGCCAGCAGCTGGACAGCGTTGAGGTTTGGGGAGACCCAGTACTTC,CASSWTALRFGETQYF
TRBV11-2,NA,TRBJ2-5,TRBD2,TGTGCCAGCAACGCGCACCGGCGGGAGCCTTACCAAGAGACCCAGTACTTC,CASNAHRREPYQETQYF
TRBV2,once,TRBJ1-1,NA,TGTGCCAGCAGTGAATTGGGCGGAGGGACGGGCACTGAAGCTTTCTTT,CASSELGGGTGTEAFF